The T cell receptor beta chain described here comes from a study of T cell responses to AZD1222 COVID-19 vaccine. Study results and limitations: White British donors predominated, females outnumbered males, and clonal diversity was possibly underestimated. An increase in Spike-specific TCR breadth and depth was observed after two AZD1222 doses. Reportedly, close to half of spike-specific TCRs are directed against unmutated variant regions.

The repertoire was sequenced with immunoSEQ multiplex PCR; TCRdb's copy has only in-frame clones and lacks some. The table lists 100,000 to 150,000 clones, over 75% of them singletons. A remark on this clone: Antigen specificity is unknown.

The V gene's germline CDR1 is MNHEY and CDR2 SMNVEV (reference sequence). This CDR3 region has 15 residues. Deletions cut 5 bases from V and 6 bases from J, with 16 bases between. This rearrangement joins TRBV27 to TRBJ2-2; D perhaps matches TRBD1 (6 bases). The sequenced sample was peripheral blood, obtained on day 0 of AZD1222 vaccination. This TCR derives from an adult in good health. CDR3: CASSRQVINAGELFF. CDR3 DNA: TGTGCCAGCAGTCGACAGGTCATCAACGCCGGGGAGCTGTTTTTT.